This T cell receptor beta chain originates from a study of glioma-infiltrating T cells after dendritic cell vaccination. Study-wide results and limits: Complete blood and tumor specimen sets were limited to few patients.

As to this clone: Antigen: not known.

Generated by immunoSEQ multiplex PCR, the TCRdb table keeps only in-frame clones and is missing some. The sample lists fewer than 100,000 clones, around 84% occurring once. V was pared by 1 base and J by 5 bases, with 4 bases of the junction left unmatched. Germline V CDR1 and CDR2: LNHNV, YYDKDF (reference sequence). There are 14 residues in the CDR3. The source is a human donor with glioblastoma. The starting material was blood, obtained before dendritic cell vaccination. The chain has TRBV15 and TRBJ2-5, with 7 bases identical to TRBD2. The CDR3 here is CATSRGGGVETQYF. CDR3 sequence (DNA): TGTGCCACCAGCAGAGGGGGGGGAGTGGAGACCCAGTACTTC.